This TCR beta chain was obtained from a study of a mutant IDH1 vaccine in newly diagnosed glioma. Study-level information: Vaccines were first given 4-6 weeks after radiotherapy alone, or with temozolomide cycles. Visit V12 was scheduled at week 35 and visit V13 at week 47.

Profiling relied on immunoSEQ multiplex PCR, and the TCRdb table lists in-frame clones only, not all of them. The sample gives about 50,000 clones, less than 85% of which show up once; approximately 4.3% is in the top ten. V was clipped by 2 bases and J by 4 bases, with 12 bases between them. The germline gives CDR1 SGHNT, CDR2 YYREEE (reference sequence). The CDR3 is 14 amino acids. Worth noting for this clone: The antigen is unknown.

Time point denoted: week 47, end of study. The vaccine gave 300 ug of a 20-mer mutant IDH1 peptide subcutaneously per dose. Diagnosis in the donors showed new WHO grade 3 or 4 astrocytomas that were IDH1-mutant and ATRX-lost. This chain connects TRBV5-4 to TRBJ1-2; D is ambiguous. The sample here was PBMCs, taken from a glioma patient whose treatment included an IDH1 peptide vaccine. The TCR originated in a woman aged 25 to 45 with glioma. Some clones in this sample may be carry-over from other donors' samples. The CDR3 bases are TGTGCCAGCAGCTTATCGACCCTAAGCTATGGCTACACCTTC. Protein product: CASSLSTLSYGYTF.